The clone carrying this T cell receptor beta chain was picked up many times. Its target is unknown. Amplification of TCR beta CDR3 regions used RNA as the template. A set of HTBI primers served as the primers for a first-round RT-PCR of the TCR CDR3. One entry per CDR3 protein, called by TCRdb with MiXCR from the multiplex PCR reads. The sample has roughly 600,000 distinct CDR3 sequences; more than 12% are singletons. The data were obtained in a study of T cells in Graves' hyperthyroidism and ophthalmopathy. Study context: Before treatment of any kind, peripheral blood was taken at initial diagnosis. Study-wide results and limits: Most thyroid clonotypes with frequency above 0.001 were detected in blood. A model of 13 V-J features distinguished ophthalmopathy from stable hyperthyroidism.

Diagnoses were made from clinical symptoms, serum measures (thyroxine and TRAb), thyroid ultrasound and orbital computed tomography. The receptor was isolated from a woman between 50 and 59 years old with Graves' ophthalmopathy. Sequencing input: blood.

CDR3 amino acids: CASTVGGLAGVRSRTDTQYF. Written as DNA, the CDR3 is TGTGCCTCAACCGTCGGGGGACTAGCGGGAGTAAGGTCCCGCACAGATACGCAGTATTTT. This chain connects TRBV30 to TRBJ2-3; 14 nucleotides align to TRBD2. Germline assignment: CDR1 GTSNPN and CDR2 SVGIG (reference sequence). The CDR3 is 20 amino acids. V was clipped by 7 bases and J by 1 base; unmatched bases: 19.